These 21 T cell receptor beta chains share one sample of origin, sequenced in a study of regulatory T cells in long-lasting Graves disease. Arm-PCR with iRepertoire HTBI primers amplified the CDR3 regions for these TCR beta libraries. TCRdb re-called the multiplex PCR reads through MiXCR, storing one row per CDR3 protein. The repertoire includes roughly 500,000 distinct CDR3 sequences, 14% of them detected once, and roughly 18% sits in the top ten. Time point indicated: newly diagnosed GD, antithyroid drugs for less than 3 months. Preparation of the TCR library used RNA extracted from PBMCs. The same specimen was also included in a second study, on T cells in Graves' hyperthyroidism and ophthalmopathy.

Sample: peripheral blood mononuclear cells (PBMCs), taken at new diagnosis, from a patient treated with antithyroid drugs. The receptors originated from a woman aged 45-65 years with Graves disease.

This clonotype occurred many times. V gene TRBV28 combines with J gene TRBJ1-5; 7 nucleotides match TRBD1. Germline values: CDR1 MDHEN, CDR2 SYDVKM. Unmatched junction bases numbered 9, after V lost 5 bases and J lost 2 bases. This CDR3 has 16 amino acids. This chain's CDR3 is CASSGRTGRGNQPQHF. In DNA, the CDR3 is TGTGCCAGCAGTGGCCGGACAGGTAGGGGCAATCAGCCCCAGCATTTT. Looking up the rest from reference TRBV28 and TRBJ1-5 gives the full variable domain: DVKVTQSSRYLVKRTGEKVFLECVQDMDHENMFWYRQDPGLGLRLIYFSYDVKMKEKGDIPEGYSVSREKKERFSLILESASTNQTSMYLCASSGRTGRGNQPQHFGDGTRLSIL.

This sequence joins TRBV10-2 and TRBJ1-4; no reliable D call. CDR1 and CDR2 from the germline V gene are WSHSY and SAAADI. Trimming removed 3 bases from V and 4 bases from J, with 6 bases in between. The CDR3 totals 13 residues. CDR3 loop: CASSDSRNEKLFF. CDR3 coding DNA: TGCGCCAGCAGTGATTCCCGTAATGAAAAACTGTTTTTT.

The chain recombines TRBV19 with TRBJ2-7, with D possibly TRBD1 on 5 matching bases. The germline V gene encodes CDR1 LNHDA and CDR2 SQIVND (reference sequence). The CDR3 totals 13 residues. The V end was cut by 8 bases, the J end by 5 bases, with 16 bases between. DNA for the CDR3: TGTGCCAGTTCCCCGCAGGGTTTCAACGAGCAGTACTTC. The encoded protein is CASSPQGFNEQYF.

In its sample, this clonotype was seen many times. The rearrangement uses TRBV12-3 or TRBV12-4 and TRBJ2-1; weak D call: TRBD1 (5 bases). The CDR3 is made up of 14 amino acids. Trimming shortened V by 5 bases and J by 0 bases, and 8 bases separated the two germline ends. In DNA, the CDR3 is TGTGCCAGCAGTATCGACAGCTCCTACAATGAGCAGTTCTTC. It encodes CASSIDSSYNEQFF.

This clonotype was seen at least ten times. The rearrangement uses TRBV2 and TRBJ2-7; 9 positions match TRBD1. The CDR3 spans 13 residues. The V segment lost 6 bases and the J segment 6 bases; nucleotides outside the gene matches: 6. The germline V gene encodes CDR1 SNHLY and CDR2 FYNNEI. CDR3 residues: CASRSQGALEQYF. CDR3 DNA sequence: TGTGCCAGCAGGTCACAGGGGGCGCTCGAGCAGTACTTC.

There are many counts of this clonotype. The CDR3 loop is CASSLSGLMNTGELFF. In nucleotides, the CDR3 is TGTGCCAGCAGCTTATCAGGACTGATGAACACCGGGGAGCTGTTTTTT. The chain has TRBV7-3 and TRBJ2-2, with D perhaps TRBD2 (5 bases). Per the germline V gene, CDR1 is SGHTA and CDR2 is FQGTGA. CDR3 length equals 16 residues. The germline V and J ends were trimmed by 2 bases and 1 base, with 11 bases remaining between them.

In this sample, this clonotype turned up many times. In nucleotides, the CDR3 is TGTGCCAGCAGTTTCGTCCGGGAGGGCCTTGGGGAGCAGTTCTTC. It specifies CASSFVREGLGEQFF. The chain has TRBV28 and TRBJ2-1; 8 positions match TRBD2. The CDR3 totals 15 residues. The ends lost 3 bases at V and 10 bases at J; junction bases unmatched: 11. From germline, CDR1 is MDHEN and CDR2 SYDVKM.

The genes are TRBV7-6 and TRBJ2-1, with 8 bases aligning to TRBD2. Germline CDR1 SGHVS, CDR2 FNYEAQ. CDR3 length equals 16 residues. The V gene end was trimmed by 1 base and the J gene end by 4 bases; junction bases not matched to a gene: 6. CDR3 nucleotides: TGTGCCAGCAGCTTAGGTGGTAGCGGGACGTACAATGAGCAGTTCTTC. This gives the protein CASSLGGSGTYNEQFF.

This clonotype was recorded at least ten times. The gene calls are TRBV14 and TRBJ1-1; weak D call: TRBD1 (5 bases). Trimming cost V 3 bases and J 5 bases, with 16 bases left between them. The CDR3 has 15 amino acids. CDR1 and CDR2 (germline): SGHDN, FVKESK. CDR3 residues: CASSQAGTGWTEAFF. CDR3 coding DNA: TGTGCCAGCAGCCAGGCTGGGACGGGGTGGACTGAAGCTTTCTTT.

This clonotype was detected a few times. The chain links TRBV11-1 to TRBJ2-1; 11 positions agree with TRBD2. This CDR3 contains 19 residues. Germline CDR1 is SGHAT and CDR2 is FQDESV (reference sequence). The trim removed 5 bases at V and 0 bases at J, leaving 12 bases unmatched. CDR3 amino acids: CASSGEGSSGRSSYNEQFF. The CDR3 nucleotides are TGTGCCAGCAGCGGGGAGGGATCTAGCGGGAGGAGCTCCTACAATGAGCAGTTCTTC.

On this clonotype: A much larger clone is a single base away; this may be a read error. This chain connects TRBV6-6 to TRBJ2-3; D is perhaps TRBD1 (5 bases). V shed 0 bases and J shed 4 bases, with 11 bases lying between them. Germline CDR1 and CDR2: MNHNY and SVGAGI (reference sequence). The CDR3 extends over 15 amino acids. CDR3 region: CASSYSGQNADTQYF. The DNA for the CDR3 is TGTGCCAGCAGTTACTCGGGGCAAAACGCAGATACGCAGTATTTT.

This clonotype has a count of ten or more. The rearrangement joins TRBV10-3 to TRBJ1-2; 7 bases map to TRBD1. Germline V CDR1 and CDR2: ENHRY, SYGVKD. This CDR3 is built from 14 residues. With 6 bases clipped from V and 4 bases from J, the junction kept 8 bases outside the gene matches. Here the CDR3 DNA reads TGTGCCATCAGACCCGGGACAGCCGGCTATGGCTACACCTTC. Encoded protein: CAIRPGTAGYGYTF.

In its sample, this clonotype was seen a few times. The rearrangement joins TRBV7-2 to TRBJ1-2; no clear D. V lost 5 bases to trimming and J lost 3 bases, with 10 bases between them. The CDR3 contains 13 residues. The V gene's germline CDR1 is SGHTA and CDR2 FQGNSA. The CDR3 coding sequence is TGTGCCAGCAGCCAGACCTGGGACTATGGCTACACCTTC. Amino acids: CASSQTWDYGYTF.

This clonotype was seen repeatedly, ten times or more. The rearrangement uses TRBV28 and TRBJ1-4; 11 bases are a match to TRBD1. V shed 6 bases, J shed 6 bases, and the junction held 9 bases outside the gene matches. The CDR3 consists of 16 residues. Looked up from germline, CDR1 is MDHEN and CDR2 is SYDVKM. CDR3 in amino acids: CASRRGQGEVDEKLFF. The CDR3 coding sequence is TGTGCCAGCAGACGGGGACAGGGGGAAGTTGATGAAAAACTGTTTTTT.

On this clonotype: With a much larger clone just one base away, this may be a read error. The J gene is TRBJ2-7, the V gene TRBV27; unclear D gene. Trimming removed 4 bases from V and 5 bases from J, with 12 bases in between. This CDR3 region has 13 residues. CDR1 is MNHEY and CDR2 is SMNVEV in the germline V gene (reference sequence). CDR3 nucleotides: TGTGCCAGCAGTTACAGCGTAGCCCACGAGCAGTACTTC. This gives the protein CASSYSVAHEQYF.

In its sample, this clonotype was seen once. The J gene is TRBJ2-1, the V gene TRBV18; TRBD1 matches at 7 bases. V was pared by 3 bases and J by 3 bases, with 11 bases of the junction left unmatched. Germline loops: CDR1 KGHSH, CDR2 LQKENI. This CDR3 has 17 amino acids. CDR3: CASSPFHTGTDYNEQFF. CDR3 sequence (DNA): TGTGCCAGCTCACCCTTCCATACCGGGACAGACTACAATGAGCAGTTCTTC.

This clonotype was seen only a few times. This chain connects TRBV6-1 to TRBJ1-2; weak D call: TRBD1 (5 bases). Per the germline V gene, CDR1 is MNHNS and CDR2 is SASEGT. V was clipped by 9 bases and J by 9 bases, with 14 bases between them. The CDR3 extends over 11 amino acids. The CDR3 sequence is CASIRGGSYTF. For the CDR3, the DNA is TGTGCCAGTATAAGGGGCGGGAGCTACACCTTC.

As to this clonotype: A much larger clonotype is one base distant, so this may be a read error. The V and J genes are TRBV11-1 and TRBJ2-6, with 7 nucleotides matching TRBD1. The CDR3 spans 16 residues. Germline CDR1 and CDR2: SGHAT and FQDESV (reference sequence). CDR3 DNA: TGTGCCAGCAGCCCCTACAGGGGCTCTCGGGCCAACGTCCTGACTTTC. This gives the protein CASSPYRGSRANVLTF.

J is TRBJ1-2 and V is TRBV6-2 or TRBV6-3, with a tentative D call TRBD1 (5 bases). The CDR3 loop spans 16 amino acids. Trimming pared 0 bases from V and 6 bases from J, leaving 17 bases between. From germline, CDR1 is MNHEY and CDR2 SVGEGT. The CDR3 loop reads CASSYSPTALTDGYTF. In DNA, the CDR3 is TGTGCCAGCAGTTACTCTCCGACAGCTCTCACCGATGGCTACACCTTC.

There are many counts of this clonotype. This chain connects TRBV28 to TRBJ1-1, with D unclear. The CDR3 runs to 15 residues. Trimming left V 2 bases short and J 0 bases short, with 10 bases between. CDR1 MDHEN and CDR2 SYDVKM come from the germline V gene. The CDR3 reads CASSLLPGMNTEAFF. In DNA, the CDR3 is TGTGCCAGCAGTTTACTCCCTGGCATGAACACTGAAGCTTTCTTT. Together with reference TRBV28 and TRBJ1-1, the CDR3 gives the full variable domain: DVKVTQSSRYLVKRTGEKVFLECVQDMDHENMFWYRQDPGLGLRLIYFSYDVKMKEKGDIPEGYSVSREKKERFSLILESASTNQTSMYLCASSLLPGMNTEAFFGQGTRLTVV.

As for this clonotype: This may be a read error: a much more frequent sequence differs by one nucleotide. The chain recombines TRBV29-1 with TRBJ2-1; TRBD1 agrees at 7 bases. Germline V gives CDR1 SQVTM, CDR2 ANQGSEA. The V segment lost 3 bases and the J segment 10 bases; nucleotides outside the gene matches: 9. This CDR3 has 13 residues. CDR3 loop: CSVEAPTGTEQFF. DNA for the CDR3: TGCAGCGTTGAGGCCCCGACAGGGACCGAGCAGTTCTTC.